This T cell receptor (beta chain) came from a study of control samples from healthy donors and cancer patients. TCRdb keeps only in-frame clones here, not all; method: immunoSEQ multiplex PCR. This sample has approximately 98,000 clones, with approximately 82% found just once. CDR3 length: 15 amino acids. With 2 bases removed from V and 3 bases from J, the gap between germline ends came to 11 bases. Germline-derived CDR1 and CDR2 are SNHLY and FYNNEI. Sequenced: blood. This chain joins TRBV2 and TRBJ1-3; D uncertain. The TCR originated in a man aged 18 to 30 in good health. The CDR3 loop reads CASSENGWIGNTIYF. The CDR3 DNA follows: TGTGCCAGCAGTGAAAACGGTTGGATTGGAAACACCATATATTTT.